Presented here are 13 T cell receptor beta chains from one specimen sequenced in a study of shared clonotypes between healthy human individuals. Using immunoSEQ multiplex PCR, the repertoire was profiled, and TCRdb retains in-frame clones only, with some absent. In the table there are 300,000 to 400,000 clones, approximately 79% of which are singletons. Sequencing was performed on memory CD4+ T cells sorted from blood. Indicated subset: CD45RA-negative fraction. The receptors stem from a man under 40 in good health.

The CDR3 loop is CASSEVAGAVYEQFF. In nucleotides, the CDR3 is TGTGCCAGCAGTGAAGTAGCGGGAGCTGTCTATGAGCAGTTCTTC. This chain uses TRBV2 with TRBJ2-1; TRBD2 matches 9 bases. The CDR3 runs to 15 residues. The V gene end was trimmed by 1 base and the J gene end by 8 bases; junction bases not matched to a gene: 6. Germline CDR1 reads SNHLY; CDR2 reads FYNNEI.

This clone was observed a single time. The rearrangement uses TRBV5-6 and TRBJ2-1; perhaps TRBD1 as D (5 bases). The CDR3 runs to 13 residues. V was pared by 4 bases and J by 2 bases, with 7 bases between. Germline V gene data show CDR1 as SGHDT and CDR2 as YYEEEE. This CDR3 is CASSPDTYNEQFF. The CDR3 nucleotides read TGTGCCAGCAGCCCGGACACCTACAATGAGCAGTTCTTC.

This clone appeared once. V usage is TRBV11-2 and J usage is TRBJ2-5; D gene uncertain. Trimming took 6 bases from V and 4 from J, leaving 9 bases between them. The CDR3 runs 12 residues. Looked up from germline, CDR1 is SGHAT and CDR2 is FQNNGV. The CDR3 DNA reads TGTGCCAGCAGTCGCACCCTAGAGACCCAGTACTTC. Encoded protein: CASSRTLETQYF.

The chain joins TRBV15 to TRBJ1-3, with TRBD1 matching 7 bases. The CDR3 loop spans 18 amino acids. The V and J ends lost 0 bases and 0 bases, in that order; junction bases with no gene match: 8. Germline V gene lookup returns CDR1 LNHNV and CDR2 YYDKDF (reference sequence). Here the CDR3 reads CATSRDRGTATSGNTIYF. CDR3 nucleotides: TGTGCCACCAGCAGAGATAGGGGGACAGCAACCTCTGGAAACACCATATATTTT.

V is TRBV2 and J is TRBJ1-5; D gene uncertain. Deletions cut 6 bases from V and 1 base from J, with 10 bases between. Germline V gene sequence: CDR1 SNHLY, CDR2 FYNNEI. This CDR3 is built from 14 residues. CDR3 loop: CASRRGLSNQPQHF. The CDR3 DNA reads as TGTGCCAGCAGAAGAGGTCTAAGCAATCAGCCCCAGCATTTT.

The CDR3 protein is CASSVLDSGANTGELFF. CDR3 DNA sequence: TGTGCCAGCAGCGTCCTAGATAGCGGGGCGAACACCGGGGAGCTGTTTTTT. The chain employs TRBV9 and TRBJ2-2, with 8 bases aligning to TRBD2. This CDR3 has 17 amino acids. J gave up 0 bases and V 2 bases, and 6 bases lay outside the gene matches. Germline CDR1 SGDLS, CDR2 YYNGEE.

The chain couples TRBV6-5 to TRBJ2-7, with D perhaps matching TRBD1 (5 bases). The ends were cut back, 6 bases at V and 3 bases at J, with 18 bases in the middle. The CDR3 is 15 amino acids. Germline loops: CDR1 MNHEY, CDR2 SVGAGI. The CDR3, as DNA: TGTGCCAGCAGATTTCAGGGCCGTGGTGTCTACGAGCAGTACTTC. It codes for CASRFQGRGVYEQYF.

The CDR3 loop is CASSPLGLGQETQYF. The CDR3 DNA reads as TGTGCCAGCTCACCATTGGGACTAGGACAAGAGACCCAGTACTTC. The chain employs TRBV18 and TRBJ2-5; 8 nucleotides agree with TRBD2. CDR3 length: 15 residues. CDR1 is KGHSH, CDR2 LQKENI, per germline. The trim removed 2 bases at V and 2 bases at J, leaving 4 bases unmatched.

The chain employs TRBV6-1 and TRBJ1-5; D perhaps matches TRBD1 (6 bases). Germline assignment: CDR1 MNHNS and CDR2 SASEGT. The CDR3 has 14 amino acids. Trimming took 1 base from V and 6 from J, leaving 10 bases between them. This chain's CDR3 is CASSEEQGGQPQHF. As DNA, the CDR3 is TGTGCCAGCAGTGAAGAACAGGGCGGTCAGCCCCAGCATTTT.

CDR3 in DNA: TGTGCCACCAGCAGAGGGGACAGGGCCCACGAGCAGTACTTC. This sequence encodes CATSRGDRAHEQYF. This chain connects TRBV15 to TRBJ2-7; TRBD1 matches 9 bases. This CDR3 is built from 14 residues. The V segment lost 1 base and the J segment 5 bases; nucleotides outside the gene matches: 3. The germline gives CDR1 LNHNV, CDR2 YYDKDF (reference sequence). The whole variable domain, filled in from reference TRBV15 and TRBJ2-7, reads DAMVIQNPRYQVTQFGKPVTLSCSQTLNHNVMYWYQQKSSQAPKLLFHYYDKDFNNEADTPDNFQSRRPNTSFCFLDIRSPGLGDTAMYLCATSRGDRAHEQYFGPGTRLTVT.

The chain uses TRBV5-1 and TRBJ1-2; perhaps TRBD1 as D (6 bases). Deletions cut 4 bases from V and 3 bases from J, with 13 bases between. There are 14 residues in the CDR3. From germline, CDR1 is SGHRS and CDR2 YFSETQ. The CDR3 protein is CASSGGQSHYGYTF. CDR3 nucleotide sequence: TGCGCCAGCAGCGGGGGACAATCCCACTATGGCTACACCTTC.

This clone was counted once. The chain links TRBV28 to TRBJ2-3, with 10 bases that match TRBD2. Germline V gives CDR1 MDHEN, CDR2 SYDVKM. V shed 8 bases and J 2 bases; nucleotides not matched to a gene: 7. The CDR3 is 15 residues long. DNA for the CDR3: TGTGCCAGCCGGGAAGCGGGAGGGAACACAGATACGCAGTATTTT. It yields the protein CASREAGGNTDTQYF. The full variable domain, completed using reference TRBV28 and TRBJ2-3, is DVKVTQSSRYLVKRTGEKVFLECVQDMDHENMFWYRQDPGLGLRLIYFSYDVKMKEKGDIPEGYSVSREKKERFSLILESASTNQTSMYLCASREAGGNTDTQYFGPGTRLTVL.

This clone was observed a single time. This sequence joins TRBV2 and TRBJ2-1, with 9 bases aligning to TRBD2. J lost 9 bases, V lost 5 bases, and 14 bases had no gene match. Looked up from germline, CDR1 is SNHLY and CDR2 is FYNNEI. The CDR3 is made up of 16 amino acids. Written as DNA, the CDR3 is TGTGCCAGCAGTATGAGAGGTGGCGGGAGGGTTCCTGAGCAGTTCTTC. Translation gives CASSMRGGGRVPEQFF.